This TCR beta chain was sequenced during a study of cytomegalovirus exposure and HLA in healthy donors. In the study overall: Falling in the Caucasian-associated ancestry cluster were less than 85% of some 400 genotyped donors. General observations from the study: For most TCR sequences rarity was the rule, although some public TCRs occurred in many donors. V- and J-gene trimming in TCR beta was tied to a missense DCLRE1C variant by an analysis performed later.

The PCR made use of 60 Vbeta and 13 Jbeta primers. Data came from immunoSEQ multiplex PCR; TCRdb stores just in-frame clones and leaves some out. This table holds about 130,000 clones, about 10% found once. Donors showed nominal health when sampled, although they likely had unrecorded immune exposures. This clone has more than one count but fewer than ten. Its antigen is still unknown. The source of this sequence is a woman in her thirties or forties in good health and CMV-seropositive. Sequencing was carried out using PBMCs.

As DNA, the CDR3 is TGCGCCAGCAGTGAAACAGGCACCGGGGAGCTGTTTTTT. It yields the protein CASSETGTGELFF. The V gene is TRBV10-1, the J gene TRBJ2-2, with TRBD1 as a possible D gene (5 bases). This CDR3 region has 13 residues. V was trimmed by 3 bases and J by 4 bases, leaving 6 bases between them. Germline V gives CDR1 WNHNN, CDR2 SYGVQD (reference sequence).